Shown below are 4 T cell receptor beta chains from a single sample sequenced in a study of STAT3 mutations in large granular lymphocyte leukemia. Points from the study as a whole: Every T-cell large granular lymphocyte leukemia patient had at least one immunodominant TCR beta clonotype.

Generated by immunoSEQ multiplex PCR, the TCRdb table keeps only in-frame clones and is missing some. Of several thousand clones in the sample, approximately 88% were seen once. These receptors' antigens are unknown. The sequenced material came from peripheral blood mononuclear cells. The receptor set was obtained from an elderly man with T-cell large granular lymphocyte leukemia. Some clones in this sample may be carry-over from other donors' samples.

The gene calls are TRBV20-1 and TRBJ2-5, with D perhaps TRBD1 or TRBD2 (7 bases each). There are 11 residues in the CDR3. Germline V gene sequence: CDR1 DFQATT, CDR2 SNEGSKA (reference sequence). CDR3 sequence: CSRQGGETQYF. CDR3 nucleotides: TGCAGCCGACAGGGAGGGGAGACCCAGTACTTC.

The CDR3 here is CATSRPRQVPEQFF. CDR3 nucleotides: TGTGCCACCAGCAGACCAAGACAGGTCCCGGAGCAGTTCTTC. The V call is TRBV15, the J call TRBJ2-1, with TRBD1 as a possible D gene (6 bases). V lost 2 bases, J lost 10 bases, and 15 bases lay in between. The CDR3 loop spans 14 amino acids. The germline CDR1 and CDR2 sequences are LNHNV and YYDKDF (reference sequence).

J is TRBJ1-5 and V is TRBV10-3, with D possibly matching TRBD1 (5 bases). V lost 8 bases and J 3 bases, leaving 11 bases between the germline ends. CDR1 and CDR2 (germline): ENHRY, SYGVKD. The CDR3 runs to 13 residues. DNA of the CDR3: TGTGCCATCGCCCAGGGTTCCAATCAGCCCCAGCATTTT. This encodes CAIAQGSNQPQHF.

This clone occurred once. The V and J genes are TRBV5-4 and TRBJ2-7, with 7 bases aligning to TRBD1. This CDR3 spans 14 amino acids. J gave up 2 bases and V 3 bases, and 5 bases lay outside the gene matches. Germline values: CDR1 SGHNT, CDR2 YYREEE (reference sequence). The CDR3 DNA reads TGTGCCAGCAGCTCCAACAGGGGTACCTACGAGCAGTACTTC. This gives the protein CASSSNRGTYEQYF.